Below, 31 T cell receptor beta chains from the same sample are listed, as sequenced in a study of CD8+CD57+ T cells in acquired aplastic anemia. Researchers used genomic DNA as the template to profile TCR beta VDJ and CDR3. From the reads, TCRdb called clonotypes with MiXCR, one entry per CDR3 protein. Of 150,000 to 200,000 distinct CDR3 sequences in the sample, over 60% are singletons; the top ten hold about 45%. The sample taken for sequencing was sorted CD4+, CD8+, or CD8+CD57+ T cells (not recorded which) from PBMCs. Receptors originate from a human donor with severe aplastic anemia or a healthy control (not recorded which).

This chain joins TRBV7-2 and TRBJ1-1; the D is unclear. This CDR3 has 12 residues. V gave up 2 bases and J gave up 7 bases, with 8 bases separating them. Germline V gene sequence: CDR1 SGHTA, CDR2 FQGNSA. CDR3 loop: CASSLSLLEAFF. In DNA, the CDR3 is TGTGCCAGCAGCTTAAGTTTACTTGAAGCTTTCTTT. Based on the CDR3 plus reference TRBV7-2 and TRBJ1-1, the full variable domain is GAGVSQSPSNKVTEKGKDVELRCDPISGHTALYWYRQSLGQGLEFLIYFQGNSAPDKSGLPSDRFSAERTGGSVSTLTIQRTQQEDSAVYLCASSLSLLEAFFGQGTRLTVV.

This clonotype was recorded at least ten times. V gene TRBV7-8 combines with J gene TRBJ1-2; possible D gene TRBD1, 6 bases. In germline, CDR1 is SGHVS, CDR2 FQNEAQ. Trimming removed 1 base at V and 5 bases at J, with 11 bases between. The length of the CDR3 is 14 residues. CDR3 residues: CASSLGGGGYGYTF. The CDR3 coding sequence is TGTGCCAGCAGCTTAGGAGGGGGAGGATATGGCTACACCTTC.

Turning to this clonotype: One end of the junction fails to match germline, which may point to a read error. This rearrangement joins TRBV5-1 to TRBJ2-2; TRBD2 is a possible D gene (6 bases). The CDR3 consists of 16 residues. Germline CDR1 reads SGHRS; CDR2 reads YFSETQ. CDR3 DNA sequence: TGTGCCAGCAGCGTAGTGGGGGGAGCTATCACCGGGGAGCTGTTTTTT. This encodes CASSVVGGAITGELFF.

This clonotype was counted only a few times. The junction and the germline gene differ at one end; a read error may be behind it. The chain combines TRBV6-5 with TRBJ1-1; no definite D call. This CDR3 contains 14 residues. The germline V gene has CDR1 MNHEY and CDR2 SVGAGI. The CDR3: CASSESQTITEAFF. Written as DNA, the CDR3 is TGCGCCAGCAGTGAGTCGCAAACAATCACTGAAGCTTTCTTT.

This chain joins TRBV5-1 and TRBJ1-2; D is uncertain. Germline V CDR1 and CDR2: SGHRS, YFSETQ. Between the trimmed V and J ends, which lost 0 bases and 2 bases, there was a span of 8 bases. This CDR3 is 14 amino acids long. The CDR3 nucleotides read TGCGCCAGCAGCTTGGACGGCCGCAACTATGGCTACACCTTC. This translates into CASSLDGRNYGYTF. Using reference TRBV5-1 and TRBJ1-2 for the parts outside the CDR3, the full variable domain is KAGVTQTPRYLIKTRGQQVTLSCSPISGHRSVSWYQQTPGQGLQFLFEYFSETQRNKGNFPGRFSGRQFSNSRSEMNVSTLELGDSALYLCASSLDGRNYGYTFGSGTRLTVV.

V usage is TRBV2 and J usage is TRBJ2-2, with D perhaps given as TRBD1 or TRBD2 (5 bases each). CDR1 and CDR2 from the germline V gene are SNHLY and FYNNEI. The CDR3 is 14 amino acids. Trimming took off 4 bases at V and 6 bases at J, with 12 bases between the two ends. CDR3 in DNA: TGTGCCAGCAGTGTCGGAAGGGACGCCGGGGAGCTGTTTTTT. Translating it yields CASSVGRDAGELFF.

J is TRBJ2-5 and V is TRBV2; D remains ambiguous. V was pared by 6 bases and J by 2 bases, with 13 bases between. CDR3 size: 14 residues. The germline V gene encodes CDR1 SNHLY and CDR2 FYNNEI. CDR3 nucleotides: TGTGCCAGCAGCGTCCAGTGGGGTCAAGAGACCCAGTACTTC. It encodes CASSVQWGQETQYF.

Points on this clonotype: Mismatch with germline at one junction end may stem from a read error. The CDR3 DNA follows: TGTGCCACCAGCAGAGAGTGGTCAGATACGCAGTATTTT. It specifies CATSREWSDTQYF. This chain joins TRBV9 and TRBJ2-3, with unresolved D. This CDR3 has 13 amino acids. Per the germline V gene, CDR1 is SGDLS and CDR2 is YYNGEE.

This sequence joins TRBV29-1 and TRBJ2-1; D could derive from TRBD1 or TRBD2 (5 bases each). V lost 6 bases and J lost 6, with 12 bases in between. The CDR3 runs 12 residues. Germline V gene lookup returns CDR1 SQVTM and CDR2 ANQGSEA. The CDR3 nucleotides read TGCAGCGTGGGGGTGGGGGTCAATGAGCAGTTCTTC. Translated: CSVGVGVNEQFF.

This rearrangement joins TRBV25-1 to TRBJ2-7; TRBD1 matches 9 bases. Germline CDR1 and CDR2: MGHDK and SYGVNS. V dropped 4 bases and J dropped 0; count of bases not matched to a gene: 13. The CDR3 is 18 residues long. Here the CDR3 reads CASSARVLGQGNSYEQYF. In nucleotides, the CDR3 is TGTGCCAGCAGTGCTAGAGTCTTAGGACAGGGGAACTCCTACGAGCAGTACTTC.

This clonotype was observed a handful of times. The genes are TRBV10-3 and TRBJ2-7, with 14 bases identical to TRBD2. The CDR3 is 13 residues long. J lost 6 bases, V lost 8 bases, and 3 bases had no gene match. Germline assignment: CDR1 ENHRY and CDR2 SYGVKD. The CDR3 sequence: CAIGGLAGGEQYF. The DNA for the CDR3 is TGTGCCATCGGCGGACTAGCGGGAGGCGAGCAGTACTTC.

This clonotype showed up many times. V is TRBV20-1 and J is TRBJ2-1; the match to TRBD1 covers 11 bases. CDR3 length equals 17 residues. V was clipped by 0 bases and J by 4 bases; unmatched bases: 8. Germline V lookup: CDR1 DFQATT, CDR2 SNEGSKA (reference sequence). CDR3 sequence reads: CSAREDRGPGSYNEQFF. The DNA for the CDR3 is TGCAGTGCTAGAGAGGACAGGGGGCCCGGGTCGTACAATGAGCAGTTCTTC.

The chain combines TRBV19 with TRBJ2-1; a weak D match, TRBD1 (6 bases). V dropped 10 bases and J dropped 6 bases, with 19 bases sitting between them. The CDR3 length is 14 residues. Germline CDR1 is LNHDA and CDR2 is SQIVND (reference sequence). The chain's CDR3 is CATQSTSGVNEQFF. The CDR3 coding sequence is TGTGCCACCCAATCGACATCAGGGGTCAATGAGCAGTTCTTC.

This clonotype was counted at least ten times. The V and J genes are TRBV5-8 and TRBJ1-1; TRBD1 is a possible D gene (5 bases). The CDR3 covers 15 residues. Germline V lookup: CDR1 SGHTS, CDR2 YDEGEE. Trimming cost V 6 bases and J 7 bases, with 22 bases left between them. CDR3 nucleotides: TGTGCCAGCACCGCCGGACAAGGTACGAATATTGAAGCTTTCTTT. Translated, it gives CASTAGQGTNIEAFF.

The CDR3 nucleotides read TGTGCCAGCAGGGACAGGGGACTCGATTCACCCCTCCACTTT. It is translated as CASRDRGLDSPLHF. The J gene is TRBJ1-6, the V gene TRBV2; 9 nucleotides align to TRBD1. Germline V gene sequence: CDR1 SNHLY, CDR2 FYNNEI. The CDR3 is 14 residues long. The V segment lost 6 bases and the J segment 8 bases; nucleotides outside the gene matches: 5. Filled out from reference TRBV2 and TRBJ1-6, the complete variable domain reads EPEVTQTPSHQVTQMGQEVILRCVPISNHLYFYWYRQILGQKVEFLVSFYNNEISEKSEIFDDQFSVERPDGSNFTLKIRSTKLEDSAMYFCASRDRGLDSPLHFGNGTRLTVT.

Note on this clonotype: An end of the junction does not agree with germline; a read error may underlie this. The CDR3, as DNA: TGTGCCACCAGCAGAGTTCCCCGTGGAGACTCGACCTTC. It translates to CATSRVPRGDSTF. This chain joins TRBV15 and TRBJ2-5; D gene uncertain. From germline, CDR1 is LNHNV and CDR2 YYDKDF (reference sequence). This CDR3 is built from 13 residues. Using reference TRBV15 and TRBJ2-5 for the parts outside the CDR3, the full variable domain is DAMVIQNPRYQVTQFGKPVTLSCSQTLNHNVMYWYQQKSSQAPKLLFHYYDKDFNNEADTPDNFQSRRPNTSFCFLDIRSPGLGDTAMYLCATSRVPRGDSTFGPGTRLLVL.

This clonotype was seen a single time. The chain employs TRBV20-1 and TRBJ2-7, with D unclear. CDR1 is DFQATT, CDR2 SNEGSKA, per germline (reference sequence). The ends were cut back, 3 bases at V and 1 base at J, with 10 bases in the middle. The CDR3 runs 13 residues. The CDR3 region is CSASPEVSYEQYF. Here the CDR3 DNA reads TGCAGTGCTAGCCCTGAGGTTTCCTACGAGCAGTACTTC.

The chain carries TRBV19 and TRBJ1-4; no definite D call. Trimming pared 7 bases from V and 3 bases from J, leaving 12 bases between. The CDR3 runs to 14 residues. Germline lookup yields CDR1 LNHDA and CDR2 SQIVND (reference sequence). The CDR3 loop reads CASKQEQPNEKLFF. Here the CDR3 DNA reads TGTGCCAGTAAGCAGGAACAGCCTAATGAAAAACTGTTTTTT.

The genes are TRBV5-1 and TRBJ1-2, with D maybe TRBD1 (5 bases). V shed 0 bases and J shed 8 bases, with 11 bases lying between them. This CDR3 comprises 13 residues. Germline loops: CDR1 SGHRS, CDR2 YFSETQ. CDR3 amino acids: CASSLEGVDGYTF. The CDR3 DNA follows: TGCGCCAGCAGCTTGGAAGGGGTCGACGGCTACACCTTC.

This clonotype was counted ten times or more. This chain uses TRBV7-6 with TRBJ2-1; the match to TRBD2 covers 13 bases. Germline V gene lookup returns CDR1 SGHVS and CDR2 FNYEAQ. The CDR3 is 15 amino acids. V lost 4 bases and J lost 8; bases outside the gene matches: 5. CDR3 sequence: CASSSPTSGGYEQFF. Here the CDR3 DNA reads TGTGCCAGCAGCTCCCCGACTAGCGGGGGGTATGAGCAGTTCTTC.

The CDR3: CAISGPADRDGGYTF. CDR3 coding DNA: TGTGCCATCAGCGGACCGGCGGACAGGGATGGAGGCTACACCTTC. This chain joins TRBV10-3 and TRBJ1-2; 8 bases are shared with TRBD1. The V and J ends lost 6 bases and 8 bases, in that order; junction bases with no gene match: 14. This CDR3 is built from 15 residues. Germline V gene lookup returns CDR1 ENHRY and CDR2 SYGVKD.

The J gene is TRBJ2-3, the V gene TRBV5-1; 11 nucleotides match TRBD2. CDR1 is SGHRS and CDR2 is YFSETQ in the germline V gene. The CDR3 is made up of 16 amino acids. With V trimmed by 3 bases and J by 4 bases, 7 bases remained unmatched. Here the CDR3 reads CASSSQPGLAADTQYF. The CDR3 DNA follows: TGCGCCAGCAGCTCCCAACCGGGACTAGCGGCAGATACGCAGTATTTT.

V gene TRBV20-1 combines with J gene TRBJ2-1; 8 positions agree with TRBD2. The CDR3 has 16 amino acids. Trimming removed 0 bases from V and 8 bases from J; junction bases left unmatched: 12. CDR1 and CDR2 from the germline V gene are DFQATT and SNEGSKA (reference sequence). Here the CDR3 reads CSARESRGRTNDEQFF. The CDR3 DNA sequence: TGCAGTGCTAGAGAATCACGCGGGAGGACGAACGATGAGCAGTTCTTC.

This clonotype has just one count. The rearrangement uses TRBV13 and TRBJ2-7; 7 nucleotides match TRBD2. With V trimmed by 0 bases and J by 5 bases, 1 base remained unmatched. The CDR3 loop spans 13 amino acids. Germline CDR1 PRHDT, CDR2 FYEKMQ (reference sequence). In DNA form, the CDR3 reads TGTGCCAGCAGCTTAGGGAGCGGGAACGAGCAGTACTTC. It yields the protein CASSLGSGNEQYF.

By sample fraction, this clonotype is medium-sized. The chain carries TRBV5-6 and TRBJ2-1; D assignment may be TRBD1 or TRBD2 (5 bases each). The length of the CDR3 is 16 residues. Germline V gene sequence: CDR1 SGHDT, CDR2 YYEEEE. V lost 2 bases and J 0 bases, leaving 12 bases between the germline ends. Here the CDR3 reads CASSFFEGSSYNEQFF. The CDR3 nucleotides read TGTGCCAGCAGCTTTTTCGAGGGGAGCTCCTACAATGAGCAGTTCTTC.

This clonotype was seen more than once but under ten times. CDR3 nucleotides: TGTGCCAGCAGCTTGAGGGCTGGGGAGCTGTTTTTT. Its protein product is CASSLRAGELFF. The chain uses TRBV7-9 and TRBJ2-2, with D maybe TRBD2 (5 bases). Germline CDR1 and CDR2: SEHNR and FQNEAQ (reference sequence). Deletions cut 3 bases from V and 8 bases from J, with 7 bases between. The CDR3 has 12 residues.

Concerning this clonotype itself: Germline and junction disagree at one end, which may indicate a read error. This sequence joins TRBV7-9 and TRBJ2-7; TRBD1 matches 10 bases. The CDR3 runs to 14 residues. Germline V CDR1 and CDR2: SEHNR, FQNEAQ (reference sequence). The CDR3 sequence is CASSWGQGLSEQYF. CDR3 bases: TGCGCCAGCAGCTGGGGACAGGGGTTGAGCGAGCAGTACTTC.

The genes are TRBV10-3 and TRBJ2-3; TRBD1 might be the D (5 bases). Per the germline V gene, CDR1 is ENHRY and CDR2 is SYGVKD. The CDR3 runs to 15 residues. Trimming removed 2 bases at V and 4 bases at J, with 13 bases between. The CDR3 region is CAISEVGAGPDTQYF. DNA for the CDR3: TGTGCCATCAGTGAGGTTGGGGCAGGGCCAGATACGCAGTATTTT.

The chain recombines TRBV29-1 with TRBJ2-1; 7 nucleotides align to TRBD2. There are 13 residues in the CDR3. In germline, CDR1 is SQVTM, CDR2 ANQGSEA. The trim removed 6 bases at V and 4 bases at J, leaving 6 bases unmatched. The CDR3 nucleotides are TGCAGCGTAGAGGTTAGCGGGTACAATGAGCAGTTCTTC. Protein sequence: CSVEVSGYNEQFF.

This clonotype was counted at least ten times. The chain is built from TRBV27 and TRBJ2-7; D is unclear. CDR1 is MNHEY and CDR2 is SMNVEV in the germline V gene (reference sequence). The CDR3 sequence is 13 residues long. V gave up 5 bases and J gave up 2 bases, with 10 bases separating them. The CDR3, as DNA: TGTGCCAGCAGTCAAGGCTATACCTACGAGCAGTACTTC. This sequence encodes CASSQGYTYEQYF.

The gene calls are TRBV20-1 and TRBJ2-7, with 14 bases that match TRBD2. Per the germline V gene, CDR1 is DFQATT and CDR2 is SNEGSKA (reference sequence). The CDR3 extends over 18 amino acids. Germline trimming cut 1 base from V and 3 bases from J; bases unmatched to any gene: 11. CDR3 in amino acids: CSARASGLAGVRLYEQYF. The CDR3 region has the DNA TGCAGTGCTAGAGCCTCGGGACTAGCGGGAGTTAGGCTCTACGAGCAGTACTTC.